This TCR beta chain was captured in a study of cytomegalovirus exposure and HLA in healthy donors. Assay: immunoSEQ multiplex PCR; the TCRdb copy retains only in-frame clones and omits some. The table records more than 250,000 clones, about 85% of them present only once. CDR3 length equals 12 residues. Germline V gene sequence: CDR1 SGHVS, CDR2 FQNEAQ. Trimming pared 1 base from V and 8 bases from J, leaving 9 bases between. The specimen was PBMCs. V usage is TRBV7-8 and J usage is TRBJ2-7, with D hard to call. This TCR was sampled from a woman younger than 45 in good health and CMV-seropositive. CDR3 coding DNA: TGTGCCAGCAGCTTAGAGTATATGAAGCAGTACTTC. This encodes CASSLEYMKQYF.